This TCR beta chain was captured in a study of T cells in Graves' hyperthyroidism and ophthalmopathy. Lactation, pregnancy, other autoimmune disease or uncontrolled infection excluded patients. Approximately 9.3 ml of fresh peripheral blood supplied the PBMCs. Study-wide findings and caveats: The model made its ophthalmopathy prediction, and onset followed a median roughly 6.5 months later.

Amplified TCR beta CDR3 regions derived from RNA transcripts. HTBI primers were used for first-round RT-PCR of the TCR CDR3. TCRdb fed the multiplex PCR reads into MiXCR, producing one record per CDR3 protein. The sample has about 530,000 distinct CDR3 sequences; roughly 15% are singletons. Germline V gene data show CDR1 as SGHTA and CDR2 as FQGNSA. J gave up 9 bases and V 4 bases, and 8 bases lay outside the gene matches. There are 15 residues in the CDR3. This clonotype has a count of ten or more. Its specificity is not known. V and J are TRBV7-2 and TRBJ2-1; 11 bases are a match to TRBD2. This TCR was sampled from a woman aged 18-29 years with Graves' ophthalmopathy. The sequencing sample was made of blood. The CDR3 sequence: CASSSLAGGPGEQFF. DNA of the CDR3: TGTGCCAGCAGCTCCCTAGCGGGGGGACCGGGTGAGCAGTTCTTC.